Each of the 32 T cell receptor beta chains below was sequenced from the same sample in a study of radiation and T cells in renal cell carcinoma. Produced via immunoSEQ multiplex PCR; TCRdb's table is partial and in-frame only. The sample includes about 140,000 clones, around four fifths seen only once; the top ten take roughly 25%. Specified time point: baseline pretreatment blood. Indicated treatment: 15 Gy SBRT to primary tumor, nephrectomy 4 weeks later. Sequences were derived from blood, sampled from a patient whose treatment included radiotherapy and nephrectomy. The source of these receptors is a woman aged 45-65 years with renal cell carcinoma.

V and J are TRBV7-2 and TRBJ1-6; D remains ambiguous. V was trimmed by 5 bases and J by 8 bases, leaving 10 bases between them. Germline CDR1 reads SGHTA; CDR2 reads FQGNSA. The CDR3 consists of 13 residues. CDR3 residues: CASSPTPDSPLHF. The CDR3 DNA is TGTGCCAGCAGCCCGACCCCGGATTCACCCCTCCACTTT.

This chain links TRBV27 with TRBJ1-4; no clear D. The CDR3 contains 13 residues. Germline-derived CDR1 and CDR2 are MNHEY and SMNVEV (reference sequence). The V end lost 8 bases, the J end lost 7 bases, and 14 bases lay between the germline ends. The CDR3 DNA sequence: TGTGCCAGCGCGAGGGTAGCGGTTGAAAAACTGTTTTTT. As protein: CASARVAVEKLFF.

The chain couples TRBV9 to TRBJ2-1; 7 bases are a match to TRBD1. V gave up 4 bases and J gave up 9 bases; unmatched junction bases: 7. Germline CDR1 SGDLS, CDR2 YYNGEE. This CDR3 is 13 amino acids long. The CDR3 reads CASSIDREGEQFF. CDR3 nucleotides: TGTGCCAGCAGCATCGACAGGGAAGGTGAGCAGTTCTTC.

This chain joins TRBV4-2 and TRBJ2-1; TRBD2 is a possible D gene (6 bases). This CDR3 contains 16 residues. CDR1 and CDR2 from the germline V gene are LGHNA and YNFKEQ. Trimming pared 0 bases from V and 1 base from J, leaving 10 bases between. CDR3 sequence: CASSQDYAGSYNEQFF. The CDR3 region has the DNA TGTGCCAGCAGCCAAGATTACGCGGGATCCTACAATGAGCAGTTCTTC.

This clone showed up just once. The chain uses TRBV27 and TRBJ2-2, with D perhaps TRBD1 (6 bases). The CDR3 loop spans 13 amino acids. The V end lost 2 bases, the J end lost 8 bases, and 9 bases lay between the germline ends. Germline V gives CDR1 MNHEY, CDR2 SMNVEV (reference sequence). CDR3 sequence reads: CASSLQGQGELFF. Written as DNA, the CDR3 is TGTGCCAGCAGTTTACAGGGACAAGGGGAGCTGTTTTTT.

The chain combines TRBV5-6 with TRBJ1-2; D unresolved. This CDR3 region has 17 residues. V lost 0 bases, J lost 0 bases, and 15 bases lay in between. Germline V gene sequence: CDR1 SGHDT, CDR2 YYEEEE. The CDR3: CASSLARKGFANYGYTF. Written as DNA, the CDR3 is TGTGCCAGCAGCTTGGCGAGAAAGGGTTTCGCTAACTATGGCTACACCTTC.

The chain carries TRBV5-1 and TRBJ2-2; tentative D call: TRBD1 (6 bases). Between the trimmed V and J ends, which lost 3 bases and 5 bases, there was a span of 14 bases. Germline-derived CDR1 and CDR2 are SGHRS and YFSETQ. This CDR3 is 15 amino acids long. The DNA of the CDR3 is TGCGCCAGCAGCTCTTGGGCAGGGGCGACCGGGGAGCTGTTTTTT. As protein: CASSSWAGATGELFF.

This rearrangement joins TRBV5-1 to TRBJ1-2; TRBD1 might be the D (5 bases). Trimming shortened V by 3 bases and J by 1 base, and 19 bases separated the two germline ends. Germline V gives CDR1 SGHRS, CDR2 YFSETQ. The CDR3 loop spans 17 amino acids. CDR3 sequence: CASSSGARSDYNYGYTF. CDR3 DNA sequence: TGCGCCAGCAGCTCTGGGGCCAGGTCGGACTATAACTATGGCTACACCTTC.

V and J are TRBV6-4 and TRBJ1-2, with unresolved D. Germline CDR1 reads MRHNA; CDR2 reads SNTAGT. The V gene lost 2 bases and the J gene lost 9 bases, with 19 bases spanning the gap. The CDR3 runs 15 residues. As DNA, the CDR3 is TGTGCCAGCAGTGACGTTTTCAGCCCCCTTACGAGCTACACCTTC. Translated: CASSDVFSPLTSYTF.

The chain has TRBV7-8 and TRBJ2-1; 12 nucleotides align to TRBD2. Losses at the gene ends were 6 bases for V and 2 bases for J; bases not matched to a gene: 8. CDR1 SGHVS and CDR2 FQNEAQ come from the germline V gene. The CDR3 length is 17 residues. For the CDR3, the DNA is TGTGCCAGCAGTCCATCTACTAGCGGGAGGACCTACAATGAGCAGTTCTTC. It translates to CASSPSTSGRTYNEQFF.

The chain has TRBV14 and TRBJ1-2; D may be TRBD1 (6 bases). The V end lost 0 bases, the J end lost 4 bases, and 18 bases lay between the germline ends. CDR1 is SGHDN and CDR2 is FVKESK in the germline V gene. The CDR3 length is 17 residues. The CDR3 spells CASSQDQFGGPGYGYTF. CDR3 coding DNA: TGTGCCAGCAGCCAAGATCAGTTCGGGGGGCCGGGCTATGGCTACACCTTC.

The gene calls are TRBV6-5 and TRBJ1-1; D gene unclear. Trimming removed 7 bases from V and 4 bases from J, with 13 bases in between. CDR1 and CDR2 from the germline V gene are MNHEY and SVGAGI. CDR3 length: 13 amino acids. CDR3 amino acids: CASTMDGSTEAFF. The CDR3 region has the DNA TGTGCCAGCACCATGGATGGGAGCACTGAAGCTTTCTTT.

V is TRBV19 and J is TRBJ1-2; no clear D. Germline assignment: CDR1 LNHDA and CDR2 SQIVND (reference sequence). The CDR3 totals 18 residues. The ends were cut back, 3 bases at V and 5 bases at J, with 25 bases in the middle. The CDR3: CASSIRVTSWSAQYGYTF. The CDR3 DNA reads TGTGCCAGTAGTATCCGAGTCACTTCCTGGTCCGCACAGTATGGCTACACCTTC.

In nucleotides, the CDR3 is TGTGCCAGCGGAGTCGGGACTACCTCCTACGAGCAGTACTTC. It translates to CASGVGTTSYEQYF. V gene TRBV27 combines with J gene TRBJ2-7; 7 bases line up with TRBD2. The germline V gene has CDR1 MNHEY and CDR2 SMNVEV (reference sequence). The CDR3 contains 14 residues. J was trimmed by 0 bases and V by 8 bases; bases with no gene match: 7.

The chain employs TRBV5-6 and TRBJ2-7, with 7 bases lining up with TRBD1. The J segment lost 4 bases and the V segment lost 5 bases, leaving 12 bases of the junction unmatched. This CDR3 has 15 residues. The germline gives CDR1 SGHDT, CDR2 YYEEEE. The CDR3 loop reads CASRSFPDREYEQYF. The CDR3 DNA reads as TGTGCCAGCAGGAGCTTTCCAGACAGGGAGTACGAGCAGTACTTC.

This sequence joins TRBV10-1 and TRBJ2-2, with TRBD1 identical over 8 bases. With V trimmed by 4 bases and J by 4 bases, 8 bases remained unmatched. CDR1 WNHNN and CDR2 SYGVQD come from the germline V gene (reference sequence). The CDR3 contains 16 residues. This chain's CDR3 is CASSASRGQGTGELFF. DNA of the CDR3: TGCGCCAGCAGTGCCTCCAGGGGGCAAGGCACCGGGGAGCTGTTTTTT.

This chain links TRBV4-3 with TRBJ2-1; TRBD2 agrees at 7 bases. V gave up 0 bases and J gave up 2 bases; unmatched junction bases: 4. From germline, CDR1 is LGHNA and CDR2 YSLEER. The CDR3 is made up of 16 amino acids. The CDR3 loop is CASSQDPAGPYNEQFF. CDR3 coding DNA: TGCGCCAGCAGCCAAGATCCAGCGGGGCCCTACAATGAGCAGTTCTTC.

The rearrangement uses TRBV11-2 and TRBJ2-7, with TRBD1 matching 7 bases. V trimming: 6 bases; J trimming: 6 bases; junction bases outside the gene matches: 5. The CDR3 is 12 amino acids. The V gene's germline CDR1 is SGHAT and CDR2 FQNNGV. The CDR3 DNA reads TGTGCCAGCAGGCGACAGGGAACCGAGCAGTACTTC. This encodes CASRRQGTEQYF.

The chain has TRBV7-8 and TRBJ2-7; D unclear. The CDR3 contains 13 residues. CDR1 and CDR2 from the germline V gene are SGHVS and FQNEAQ. Trimming removed 1 base at V and 1 base at J, with 5 bases between. The CDR3 here is CASSLGRSYEQYF. CDR3 nucleotide sequence: TGTGCCAGCAGCTTAGGCCGATCCTACGAGCAGTACTTC.

This clone has more than one count but fewer than ten. The chain carries TRBV10-3 and TRBJ1-3; unclear D gene. V lost 3 bases and J lost 0, with 6 bases in between. Germline-derived CDR1 and CDR2 are ENHRY and SYGVKD. The CDR3 runs 14 residues. Written as DNA, the CDR3 is TGTGCCATCAGTGACACTTACTCTGGAAACACCATATATTTT. Translating it yields CAISDTYSGNTIYF.

This clone appeared once. This chain connects TRBV2 to TRBJ2-2; no definite D call. V was trimmed by 8 bases and J by 4 bases, leaving 17 bases between them. There are 15 residues in the CDR3. Germline CDR1 SNHLY, CDR2 FYNNEI. CDR3 bases: TGTGCCAGCCACCGTGAGCAGGCTTTCACCGGGGAGCTGTTTTTT. Its protein product is CASHREQAFTGELFF. Drawing the rest from reference TRBV2 and TRBJ2-2, the complete variable domain is EPEVTQTPSHQVTQMGQEVILRCVPISNHLYFYWYRQILGQKVEFLVSFYNNEISEKSEIFDDQFSVERPDGSNFTLKIRSTKLEDSAMYFCASHREQAFTGELFFGEGSRLTVL.

The table lists this clone with a few counts. The chain has TRBV28 and TRBJ1-1; D is ambiguous. In germline, CDR1 is MDHEN, CDR2 SYDVKM. The CDR3 is made up of 14 amino acids. Trimming left V 7 bases short and J 4 bases short, with 16 bases between. The CDR3 sequence: CASNLQYLGTEAFF. Here the CDR3 DNA reads TGTGCCAGCAATCTACAGTACCTTGGCACTGAAGCTTTCTTT. The full variable domain, with the rest looked up from reference TRBV28 and TRBJ1-1, is DVKVTQSSRYLVKRTGEKVFLECVQDMDHENMFWYRQDPGLGLRLIYFSYDVKMKEKGDIPEGYSVSREKKERFSLILESASTNQTSMYLCASNLQYLGTEAFFGQGTRLTVV.

J is TRBJ1-2 and V is TRBV25-1, with a possible D match to TRBD1 (5 bases). The germline V gene encodes CDR1 MGHDK and CDR2 SYGVNS. V was pared by 2 bases and J by 6 bases, with 10 bases between. This CDR3 is 13 amino acids long. CDR3 bases: TGTGCCAGCAGTGAACGAGGAGGGGATGGCTACACCTTC. It encodes CASSERGGDGYTF.

V and J are TRBV4-3 and TRBJ2-7; D is uncertain. Germline loops: CDR1 LGHNA, CDR2 YSLEER. The CDR3 runs to 14 residues. V dropped 4 bases and J dropped 0 bases, with 10 bases sitting between them. This chain's CDR3 is CASSLQQNSYEQYF. In DNA form, the CDR3 reads TGCGCCAGCAGCCTGCAACAGAACTCCTACGAGCAGTACTTC.

V and J are TRBV29-1 and TRBJ2-6; possibly TRBD2 for D (5 bases). CDR1 and CDR2 (germline): SQVTM, ANQGSEA. The CDR3 covers 14 residues. The CDR3 DNA follows: TGCATGGCCCCTCGGGGATCCGGGGCCAACGTCCTGACTTTC. This sequence encodes CMAPRGSGANVLTF.

This chain links TRBV20-1 with TRBJ1-2; no clear D gene. Trimming shortened V by 2 bases and J by 8 bases, and 9 bases separated the two germline ends. The CDR3 consists of 11 residues. The germline V gene has CDR1 DFQATT and CDR2 SNEGSKA (reference sequence). The chain's CDR3 is CSARSRGGYTF. CDR3 bases: TGCAGTGCTAGATCACGCGGGGGCTACACCTTC.

Only a few counts were recorded for this clone. V and J are TRBV7-9 and TRBJ1-6; a weak D match, TRBD1 (6 bases). Trimming cost V 2 bases and J 5 bases, with 7 bases left between them. The CDR3 sequence is 14 residues long. Per germline, CDR1 SEHNR and CDR2 FQNEAQ (reference sequence). The chain's CDR3 is CASSLSGDNSPLHF. Here the CDR3 DNA reads TGTGCCAGCAGCTTATCAGGGGATAATTCACCCCTCCACTTT. The complete variable domain, with remaining parts taken from reference TRBV7-9 and TRBJ1-6, reads DTGVSQNPRHKITKRGQNVTFRCDPISEHNRLYWYRQTLGQGPEFLTYFQNEAQLEKSRLLSDRFSAERPKGSFSTLEIQRTEQGDSAMYLCASSLSGDNSPLHFGNGTRLTVT.

This clone was detected a few times. The rearrangement joins TRBV4-3 to TRBJ2-2, with 12 bases identical to TRBD1. Germline assignment: CDR1 LGHNA and CDR2 YSLEER. This CDR3 is 20 amino acids long. Trimming took 0 bases from V and 6 from J; bases not matched to a gene: 14. The CDR3 nucleotides read TGCGCCAGCAGCCAAGATCCGGGGACAGGGGGCGATGTGAGTCCCGGGGAGCTGTTTTTT. It translates to CASSQDPGTGGDVSPGELFF.

The J gene is TRBJ2-7, the V gene TRBV14; 12 nucleotides match TRBD1. Losses at the gene ends were 8 bases for V and 5 bases for J; bases not matched to a gene: 4. The CDR3 has 13 residues. CDR1 SGHDN and CDR2 FVKESK come from the germline V gene. The CDR3 DNA reads TGTGCCAGCCGCCGGGACAGGGGGCACGAGCAGTACTTC. It translates to CASRRDRGHEQYF.

The chain carries TRBV7-2 and TRBJ2-7; TRBD2 is a possible D gene (5 bases). There are 15 residues in the CDR3. Germline assignment: CDR1 SGHTA and CDR2 FQGNSA. Between the trimmed V and J ends, which lost 4 bases and 2 bases, there was a span of 15 bases. CDR3 residues: CASSSRSTIPYEQYF. In DNA, the CDR3 is TGTGCCAGCAGCTCAAGGTCGACTATTCCCTACGAGCAGTACTTC.

About this clone itself: The junction departs from germline at one end; a sequencing error may be responsible. The chain is built from TRBV7-2 and TRBJ1-4, with unresolved D. Germline V CDR1 and CDR2: SGHTA, FQGNSA. CDR3 length: 14 amino acids. The CDR3 DNA reads TGTGCCAGCAGCGAAGAGATCGCCGGGGAAAGACTGTTTTTT. The encoded protein is CASSEEIAGERLFF.

The V call is TRBV7-8, the J call TRBJ1-5; TRBD1 matches at 8 bases. Germline V gives CDR1 SGHVS, CDR2 FQNEAQ. The CDR3 is 15 amino acids. Trimming cost V 0 bases and J 12 bases; bases outside gene matches: 10. The CDR3 DNA follows: TGTGCCAGCAGCTTAGCGATCACAGGGGGTCTAAACCAGCATTTT. It codes for CASSLAITGGLNQHF.